The T cell receptor (beta chain) under discussion was sequenced for a study of T cells in Graves' hyperthyroidism and ophthalmopathy. Per the germline V gene, CDR1 is DFQATT and CDR2 is SNEGSKA (reference sequence). This CDR3 has 12 amino acids. The V segment lost 5 bases and the J segment 4 bases; nucleotides outside the gene matches: 0. This clonotype was seen at least ten times. TCR beta CDR3 regions were amplified from RNA. A set of HTBI primers served as the primers for a first-round RT-PCR of the TCR CDR3. In TCRdb, the multiplex PCR reads were re-called with MiXCR into one record per CDR3 protein. Of 500,000 or so distinct CDR3 sequences detected, under 20% appear once; the ten largest clones hold approximately 18%.

The chain is built from TRBV20-1 and TRBJ1-1, with 11 bases matching TRBD1. The sequence was collected from a woman between 18 and 29 years old with Graves' ophthalmopathy. The material sequenced was blood. CDR3 loop: CSAGQGATEAFF. The CDR3 DNA reads as TGCAGTGCTGGACAGGGGGCCACTGAAGCTTTCTTT.